One sample yielded the 15 T cell receptor beta chains listed below, sequenced in a study of blood T cell repertoires in COVID-19 (dated by TCRdb to the early 2020s). Preparation of the library involved the immunoSEQ multiplex PCR assay. Entries here come from immuneACCESS through TCRdb and include only in-frame sequences with V and J called. Some clones fail to appear in such tables; in the studies checked, an unresolved V gene covers under half of the shortfall, and the cause of the remainder is unknown. This sample gives fewer than 80,000 clones in total; 70% to 90% of them show up just once. The top ten constitute roughly 1% of the sample. Sample: peripheral blood. The receptors shown here come from a man between 65 and 85 years old with acute or convalescent COVID-19.

The chain has TRBV2 and TRBJ2-1, with D maybe TRBD1 (6 bases). Germline CDR1 is SNHLY and CDR2 is FYNNEI. The CDR3 runs 15 residues. The V end lost 4 bases, the J end lost 6 bases, and 16 bases lay between the germline ends. The CDR3 DNA reads as TGTGCCAGCAGTGCGTCAGGGGTCGGTGCCAATGAGCAGTTCTTC. Protein product: CASSASGVGANEQFF.

The DNA for the CDR3 is TGTGCCAGCAGCTTCCTATCGTGGAGCACTGAAGCTTTCTTT. Amino acids: CASSFLSWSTEAFF. The chain has TRBV5-6 and TRBJ1-1; D remains unclear. The germline CDR1 and CDR2 sequences are SGHDT and YYEEEE. V lost 2 bases and J lost 4, with 12 bases in between. The CDR3 is 14 residues long.

As to this clone: One end of the junction varies from germline; a read error may be responsible. The genes are TRBV6-2 or TRBV6-3 and TRBJ2-3; D not certain. The CDR3 loop spans 17 amino acids. The germline V gene encodes CDR1 MNHEY and CDR2 SVGEGT. The CDR3 bases are TGTGCCAGCAGTCACTCCCCGTACCCAGAGGATCCAGATACGCAGTATTTT. Protein sequence: CASSHSPYPEDPDTQYF.

This chain links TRBV29-1 with TRBJ1-2, with D possibly matching TRBD1 (5 bases). V lost 0 bases and J 4 bases, leaving 9 bases between the germline ends. The CDR3 length is 13 residues. The germline V gene encodes CDR1 SQVTM and CDR2 ANQGSEA. In DNA form, the CDR3 reads TGCAGCGTTGAAGAACAGGAGATCTATGGCTACACCTTC. Encoded protein: CSVEEQEIYGYTF.

The V call is TRBV24-1, the J call TRBJ2-2; no reliable D call. The germline V gene encodes CDR1 KGHDR and CDR2 SFDVKD. The CDR3 loop spans 14 amino acids. Trimming left V 7 bases short and J 5 bases short, with 13 bases between. For the CDR3, the DNA is TGTGCCACCAGGGGCATCGTCGCAACCGGGGAGCTGTTTTTT. Translated: CATRGIVATGELFF.

In DNA form, the CDR3 reads TGTGCCAGCAGTTACTCTACAGGGGGAGAGACCCAGTACTTC. This encodes CASSYSTGGETQYF. The chain uses TRBV6-5 and TRBJ2-5; 8 positions agree with TRBD1. V lost 0 bases and J lost 4; bases outside the gene matches: 1. Germline values: CDR1 MNHEY, CDR2 SVGAGI. CDR3 length: 14 amino acids.

The rearrangement uses TRBV6-5 and TRBJ2-3, with D tentatively TRBD2 (5 bases). This CDR3 is 13 amino acids long. Trimming removed 6 bases from V and 3 bases from J, with 10 bases in between. Germline assignment: CDR1 MNHEY and CDR2 SVGAGI. CDR3 sequence: CASRLPGTDTQYF. DNA for the CDR3: TGTGCCAGCAGACTTCCGGGGACAGATACGCAGTATTTT.

This chain connects TRBV29-1 to TRBJ1-2, with 9 bases lining up with TRBD1. There are 12 residues in the CDR3. Germline lookup yields CDR1 SQVTM and CDR2 ANQGSEA. Trimming removed 6 bases from V and 3 bases from J; junction bases left unmatched: 2. This CDR3 reads CSVRTGDYGYTF. CDR3 nucleotide sequence: TGCAGCGTCCGGACAGGGGACTATGGCTACACCTTC.

This clone was observed a handful of times. The DNA for the CDR3 is TGTGCCAGCATCAATTCTAAGACAGACACCGGGGAGCTGTTTTTT. Amino acid sequence: CASINSKTDTGELFF. This chain connects TRBV7-9 to TRBJ2-2, with D possibly being TRBD1 (5 bases). CDR3 length: 15 amino acids. Trimming removed 7 bases from V and 3 bases from J, with 15 bases in between. The germline gives CDR1 SEHNR, CDR2 FQNEAQ (reference sequence).

The chain combines TRBV2 with TRBJ2-7; D might be TRBD2 (5 bases). Germline V gene lookup returns CDR1 SNHLY and CDR2 FYNNEI. The CDR3 spans 13 residues. Trimming cost V 5 bases and J 3 bases, with 11 bases left between them. CDR3 protein: CASSSRDFYEQYF. The CDR3 bases are TGTGCCAGCAGTTCCCGGGATTTCTACGAGCAGTACTTC.

This clone has a single count. This chain uses TRBV9 with TRBJ1-6, with D perhaps matching TRBD1 (6 bases). The germline V gene has CDR1 SGDLS and CDR2 YYNGEE. V lost 2 bases and J lost 7, with 7 bases in between. The CDR3 sequence is 13 residues long. This CDR3 reads CASSVTGNSPLHF. CDR3 DNA sequence: TGTGCCAGCAGCGTCACAGGGAATTCACCCCTCCACTTT.

This chain links TRBV18 with TRBJ2-2, with TRBD1 matching 8 bases. CDR1 and CDR2 from the germline V gene are KGHSH and LQKENI. This CDR3 comprises 17 residues. V lost 3 bases to trimming and J lost 0 bases; unmatched junction nucleotides: 6. The CDR3 DNA follows: TGTGCCAGCTCACCCAGGCAGGGGGCCTCGAACACCGGGGAGCTGTTTTTT. Protein: CASSPRQGASNTGELFF.

This sequence joins TRBV11-2 and TRBJ1-1, with D uncertain. The length of the CDR3 is 12 residues. Germline CDR1 SGHAT, CDR2 FQNNGV. Trimming shortened V by 3 bases and J by 3 bases, and 5 bases separated the two germline ends. The CDR3, as DNA: TGTGCCAGCAGCTTTAGCTACACTGAAGCTTTCTTT. This sequence encodes CASSFSYTEAFF.

The J gene is TRBJ1-6, the V gene TRBV6-6; no clear D. The CDR3 covers 14 residues. Trimming shortened V by 8 bases and J by 1 base, and 9 bases separated the two germline ends. Germline V lookup: CDR1 MNHNY, CDR2 SVGAGI (reference sequence). The CDR3 bases are TGTGCCAGCCACTTTGAATCCTATAATTCACCCCTCCACTTT. Protein product: CASHFESYNSPLHF.

The chain couples TRBV5-1 to TRBJ1-6; D is uncertain. V lost 0 bases and J lost 2, with 15 bases in between. The CDR3 loop spans 18 amino acids. Germline CDR1 reads SGHRS; CDR2 reads YFSETQ. CDR3 residues: CASSLVPGDGTYNSPLHF. CDR3 DNA: TGCGCCAGCAGCTTGGTACCCGGGGATGGGACCTATAATTCACCCCTCCACTTT.